One sample yielded the 12 T cell receptor beta chains listed below, sequenced in a study of T cell clonality in common variable immunodeficiency. Profiled with immunoSEQ multiplex PCR; TCRdb holds only in-frame clones, not every one. This repertoire holds around 45,000 clones, and none appear only once. Input material: peripheral blood mononuclear cells. The source is a person between 18 and 75 years old in good health.

This clone was seen at least ten times. The sequenced fragment ends 3 residues before the CDR3 boundary, so the rest is inferred from the germline J gene. This rearrangement joins TRBV5-3 to TRBJ1-2; 11 nucleotides line up with TRBD1. TRBV5-3 is an ORF, and what it does is uncertain. V was clipped by 4 bases and J by 4 bases; unmatched bases: 9. This CDR3 has 16 amino acids. Incomplete CDR3 DNA: TGTGCCAGAAGCCCTAGGACAGGGGGCGAAGGCTATGGC. The encoded protein is CARSPRTGGEGYG. From start to end, the CDR3 is CARSPRTGGEGYGYTF.

This clone has a count of ten or more. The read is 3 residues too short to cover the CDR3 end, so that end is filled in from the germline J gene. This chain uses TRBV20-1 with TRBJ2-3, with TRBD2 matching 10 bases. Unmatched junction bases numbered 2, after V lost 5 bases and J lost 3 bases. The CDR3 runs 13 residues. CDR1 and CDR2 (germline): DFQATT, SNEGSKA (reference sequence). The sequenced CDR3 bases are TGCAGTGCTTTAGCGGGAGGAACAGATACG. This translates into CSALAGGTDT. The full CDR3 sequence reads CSALAGGTDTQYF.

In its sample, this clone was seen many times. The read ends 3 residues shy of where the CDR3 ends; the end is completed using the germline J gene. The V gene is TRBV5-1, the J gene TRBJ1-2; D is perhaps TRBD1 (5 bases). The CDR3 extends over 14 amino acids. Trimming removed 0 bases from V and 7 bases from J, with 13 bases in between. Germline V lookup: CDR1 SGHRS, CDR2 YFSETQ. CDR3: CASSLGQPSTGYTF. CDR3 DNA, as far as it was read: TGCGCCAGCAGCTTGGGACAGCCTTCGACTGGC. Together with reference TRBV5-1 and TRBJ1-2, the CDR3 gives the full variable domain: KAGVTQTPRYLIKTRGQQVTLSCSPISGHRSVSWYQQTPGQGLQFLFEYFSETQRNKGNFPGRFSGRQFSNSRSEMNVSTLELGDSALYLCASSLGQPSTGYTFGSGTRLTVV.

This clone appeared many times. Sequencing ends 3 residues short of the CDR3 end; the germline J gene provides the rest. This chain joins TRBV20-1 and TRBJ2-7; the match to TRBD2 covers 8 bases. This CDR3 spans 17 amino acids. Germline CDR1 DFQATT, CDR2 SNEGSKA (reference sequence). V lost 2 bases and J lost 0; bases outside the gene matches: 12. CDR3 bases read: TGCAGTGCTAGAATCGCGGGAGGACCACGGGGCTCCTACGAG. This sequence encodes CSARIAGGPRGSYE. The entire CDR3 protein is CSARIAGGPRGSYEQYF.

This clone was observed many times. The read ends 3 residues shy of where the CDR3 ends; the end is completed using the germline J gene. V gene TRBV29-1 combines with J gene TRBJ2-3, with 8 bases lining up with TRBD1. The CDR3 consists of 12 residues. Germline V gene data show CDR1 as SQVTM and CDR2 as ANQGSEA. The sequenced part of the CDR3 DNA is TGCAGCGTTTACGGACAGGGCAAGGCG. Translating gives CSVYGQGKA. The CDR3 in full is CSVYGQGKAQYF.

This clone was observed many times. The read is 3 residues too short to cover the CDR3 end, so that end is filled in from the germline J gene. This chain uses TRBV7-6 with TRBJ1-5, with a possible D match to TRBD1 (5 bases). Germline V gene lookup returns CDR1 SGHVS and CDR2 FNYEAQ. V dropped 4 bases and J dropped 7 bases, with 17 bases sitting between them. The CDR3 loop spans 15 amino acids. CDR3: CASSSTAGSLQPQHF. CDR3 DNA (partial): TGTGCCAGCAGCTCCACGGCAGGGTCGTTGCAGCCC.

This clone was counted ten times or more. The CDR3 sequence: CASSEDRGPYNEQFF. The sequenced CDR3 bases are TGTGCCAGCTCAGAAGACAGGGGTCCCTACAATGAG. The V call is TRBV18, the J call TRBJ2-1; 8 bases map to TRBD1. Sequencing ends 3 residues short of the CDR3 end; the germline J gene provides the rest. Germline V gives CDR1 KGHSH, CDR2 LQKENI. V dropped 5 bases and J dropped 2; count of bases not matched to a gene: 5. This CDR3 is built from 15 residues.

This clone was recorded at least ten times. The CDR3 end is not reached by the read, which stops 3 residues before it; the germline J gene fills it in. This rearrangement joins TRBV20-1 to TRBJ2-2; TRBD2 matches at 8 bases. CDR3 length equals 16 residues. The junction had 8 bases not matched to a gene; V was cut back by 0 bases and J by 5 bases. Germline V lookup: CDR1 DFQATT, CDR2 SNEGSKA (reference sequence). CDR3 loop: CSARDQRSGSTGELFF. The sequenced CDR3 bases are TGCAGTGCTAGAGATCAGCGGAGCGGGAGTACCGGGGAG.

This clone was detected ten times or more. CDR3 bases read: TGTGCCAGTATCGGCGGGGCTCCCCTTAGAGAAAAA. Translation gives CASIGGAPLREK. The entire CDR3 is CASIGGAPLREKLFF. The rearrangement joins TRBV19 to TRBJ1-4; D may be TRBD1 (5 bases). The read halts 3 residues ahead of the CDR3 end, with the missing end drawn from the germline J gene. The V end was cut by 7 bases, the J end by 8 bases, with 20 bases between. The germline CDR1 and CDR2 sequences are LNHDA and SQIVND (reference sequence). The CDR3 sequence is 15 residues long.

At least ten counts were recorded for this clone. The missing CDR3 end, 3 residues past where the read stops, is filled in from the germline J gene. This chain uses TRBV11-2 with TRBJ2-7; 10 positions match TRBD1. CDR3 size: 14 residues. The junction had 5 bases not matched to a gene; V was cut back by 6 bases and J by 3 bases. CDR1 and CDR2 from the germline V gene are SGHAT and FQNNGV. The CDR3 sequence: CASRPGTGDYEQYF. Incomplete CDR3 DNA: TGTGCCAGCAGGCCCGGGACAGGGGACTACGAG.

Many counts were recorded for this clone. The read terminates 3 residues ahead of where the CDR3 ends, so the germline J gene completes it. The chain links TRBV20-1 to TRBJ2-1; D perhaps matches TRBD1 (6 bases). Germline values: CDR1 DFQATT, CDR2 SNEGSKA (reference sequence). V was pared by 0 bases and J by 4 bases, with 13 bases between. The CDR3 length is 15 residues. CDR3 DNA (partial): TGCAGTGCTAGAGATTTACTAGGGGGTTACAATGAG. Translation gives CSARDLLGGYNE. The whole CDR3 region reads CSARDLLGGYNEQFF.

This clone appeared many times. The read finishes 3 residues shy of the CDR3 end, and the germline J gene is used to complete it. The chain recombines TRBV4-2 with TRBJ2-5, with D unresolved. The V end was cut by 1 base, the J end by 3 bases, with 9 bases between. The CDR3 totals 14 residues. Per the germline V gene, CDR1 is LGHNA and CDR2 is YNFKEQ. The covered CDR3 bases are TGTGCCAGCAGCCAAGGTTTACTGGAAGAGACC. Residues: CASSQGLLEET. The whole CDR3 reads CASSQGLLEETQYF.